This is a list of T cell receptor beta chains from one sample in a study of shared clonotypes between healthy human individuals. Profiling relied on immunoSEQ multiplex PCR, and the TCRdb table lists in-frame clones only, not all of them. This sample yields hundreds of thousands of clones, of which 70% to 80% are seen a single time; about 12% belongs to the top ten. The sample consisted of PBMCs. The receptors come from a woman aged 40 to 55 in good health. Some clones in this sample may be carry-over from other donors' samples. CDR3s include the opening cysteine and the closing phenylalanine or tryptophan. The D gene is left open where the match is weak. A row's size may be missing; if present it is once, few, many or a size class.

CDR3aa: CASRSGTVLYEQYF; CDR3nt: TGTGCCAGCAGGTCCGGGACAGTCCTCTACGAGCAGTACTTC; abundance: -; v_gene: TRBV6-6; d_gene: TRBD1; j_gene: TRBJ2-7
CDR3aa: CASKSRGGGSYEQYF; CDR3nt: TGTGCCAGCAAATCACGGGGTGGCGGGTCGTACGAGCAGTACTTC; abundance: -; v_gene: TRBV7-2; d_gene: -; j_gene: TRBJ2-7
CDR3aa: CASSLVGSWGQETQYF; CDR3nt: TGTGCCAGCAGCTTAGTAGGGTCCTGGGGGCAAGAGACCCAGTACTTC; abundance: -; v_gene: TRBV7-6; d_gene: -; j_gene: TRBJ2-5
CDR3aa: CSASGQVGKLFF; CDR3nt: TGCAGCGCCTCAGGACAGGTCGGAAAACTGTTTTTT; abundance: -; v_gene: TRBV29-1; d_gene: TRBD1; j_gene: TRBJ1-4
CDR3aa: CASSLSGTGEETQYF; CDR3nt: TGTGCCAGCAGTCTCTCCGGGACAGGGGAAGAGACCCAGTACTTC; abundance: -; v_gene: TRBV28; d_gene: TRBD1; j_gene: TRBJ2-5
CDR3aa: CASSLPSGITDTQYF; CDR3nt: TGTGCCAGCAGTTTGCCTAGCGGGATCACAGATACGCAGTATTTT; abundance: -; v_gene: TRBV28; d_gene: TRBD2; j_gene: TRBJ2-3
CDR3aa: CASSYGVARYNEQFF; CDR3nt: TGTGCCAGCAGCTACGGTGTAGCGAGGTACAATGAGCAGTTCTTC; abundance: once; v_gene: TRBV14; d_gene: -; j_gene: TRBJ2-1
CDR3aa: CASSLSWTGGYEQYF; CDR3nt: TGTGCCAGCAGCTTAAGTTGGACAGGGGGCTACGAGCAGTACTTC; abundance: -; v_gene: TRBV7-2; d_gene: TRBD1; j_gene: TRBJ2-7
CDR3aa: CAISDWDFTVYEQYF; CDR3nt: TGTGCCATCAGTGACTGGGACTTCACCGTCTACGAGCAGTACTTC; abundance: -; v_gene: TRBV10-3; d_gene: -; j_gene: TRBJ2-7
CDR3aa: CASSSGTSGWDEQFF; CDR3nt: TGTGCCAGCAGCTCCGGGACTAGCGGGTGGGATGAGCAGTTCTTC; abundance: once; v_gene: TRBV5-4; d_gene: TRBD2; j_gene: TRBJ2-1
CDR3aa: CASSIRTDGANVLTF; CDR3nt: TGTGCCAGTAGTATTCGGACAGATGGGGCCAACGTCCTGACTTTC; abundance: many; v_gene: TRBV19; d_gene: -; j_gene: TRBJ2-6
CDR3aa: CASSFGHSDQPQHF; CDR3nt: TGTGCCAGCAGTTTCGGGCATTCAGACCAGCCCCAGCATTTT; abundance: once; v_gene: TRBV28; d_gene: -; j_gene: TRBJ1-5
CDR3aa: CASSSNSLSEQFF; CDR3nt: TGCGCCAGCAGTAGCAACTCCCTCAGTGAGCAGTTCTTC; abundance: -; v_gene: TRBV10-1; d_gene: -; j_gene: TRBJ2-1
CDR3aa: CASSTTSRHEQFF; CDR3nt: TGCGCCAGCAGCACGACTAGCAGGCATGAGCAGTTCTTC; abundance: -; v_gene: TRBV5-1; d_gene: TRBD2; j_gene: TRBJ2-1
CDR3aa: CASSWGTAAYEQYF; CDR3nt: TGTGCCAGCAGCTGGGGGACAGCAGCCTACGAGCAGTACTTC; abundance: -; v_gene: TRBV7-9; d_gene: TRBD1; j_gene: TRBJ2-7
CDR3aa: CASSGPSGSVADTQYF; CDR3nt: TGCGCCAGCAGTGGACCTAGCGGGAGCGTCGCAGATACGCAGTATTTT; abundance: -; v_gene: TRBV10-1; d_gene: TRBD2; j_gene: TRBJ2-3
CDR3aa: CANSLDRGEEAFF; CDR3nt: TGTGCCAACAGTTTAGACAGGGGCGAGGAAGCTTTCTTT; abundance: -; v_gene: TRBV28; d_gene: TRBD1; j_gene: TRBJ1-1
CDR3aa: CASSIGRAGTGWELAKNIQYF; CDR3nt: TGTGCCAGTAGTATAGGGCGGGCCGGGACAGGGTGGGAGTTGGCCAAAAACATTCAGTACTTC; abundance: -; v_gene: TRBV19; d_gene: TRBD1; j_gene: TRBJ2-4
CDR3aa: CSGKGSSYEQYF; CDR3nt: TGCAGCGGTAAGGGGTCCTCCTACGAGCAGTACTTC; abundance: -; v_gene: TRBV29-1; d_gene: -; j_gene: TRBJ2-7
CDR3aa: CASSFLDRSNTMNTEAFF; CDR3nt: TGCGCCAGCAGCTTTCTGGACAGGTCAAATACCATGAACACTGAAGCTTTCTTT; abundance: -; v_gene: TRBV4-1; d_gene: TRBD1; j_gene: TRBJ1-1
CDR3aa: CASSLAGREPPLWFF; CDR3nt: TGTGCCAGCAGCTTAGCGGGGCGGGAGCCCCCGCTATGGTTCTTC; abundance: -; v_gene: TRBV7-3; d_gene: TRBD2; j_gene: TRBJ2-1
CDR3aa: CASRIQGSNTEAFF; CDR3nt: TGTGCCAGCAGAATACAGGGGTCCAACACTGAAGCTTTCTTT; abundance: many; v_gene: TRBV7-9; d_gene: TRBD1; j_gene: TRBJ1-1
CDR3aa: CASSEYNEQFF; CDR3nt: TGTGCCAGCAGTGAATACAATGAGCAGTTCTTC; abundance: -; v_gene: TRBV25-1; d_gene: -; j_gene: TRBJ2-1
CDR3aa: CASSPLAGRQPNEQYF; CDR3nt: TGTGCCAGCAGCCCCCTTGCCGGCCGCCAACCGAACGAGCAGTACTTC; abundance: -; v_gene: TRBV2; d_gene: -; j_gene: TRBJ2-7
CDR3aa: CASSQGFSIGHTEAFF; CDR3nt: TGTGCCAGCAGCCAAGGCTTTAGCATAGGCCACACTGAAGCTTTCTTT; abundance: -; v_gene: TRBV4-2; d_gene: -; j_gene: TRBJ1-1
CDR3aa: CASSLPGADTQYF; CDR3nt: TGTGCCAGCAGTTTACCGGGGGCAGATACGCAGTATTTT; abundance: -; v_gene: TRBV28; d_gene: -; j_gene: TRBJ2-3
CDR3aa: CASTISGGTSYNEQFF; CDR3nt: TGTGCCAGCACCATTAGCGGGGGCACTTCCTACAATGAGCAGTTCTTC; abundance: -; v_gene: TRBV7-9; d_gene: TRBD2; j_gene: TRBJ2-1